Listed here is a single T cell receptor beta chain. The source of the sample is a study of blood T cell repertoires in COVID-19. Study-level background: PBMCs, B-cell-depleted T cells, or T cells were the source of the cDNA or gDNA that made up the material.

The protocol was immunoSEQ multiplex PCR, while the TCRdb copy is restricted to in-frame clones and leaves out a portion. The table includes roughly 500,000 clones, roughly 90% detected once. This CDR3 spans 14 amino acids. V trimming: 4 bases; J trimming: 6 bases; junction bases outside the gene matches: 8. CDR1 SQVTM and CDR2 ANQGSEA come from the germline V gene. Sequenced: PBMCs or T cells enriched from blood (not recorded which). This chain connects TRBV29-1 to TRBJ2-1; 8 nucleotides line up with TRBD1. This sequence was found in a middle-aged woman who had recovered from COVID-19. The CDR3 sequence is CSVVLQGVINEQFF. For the CDR3, the DNA is TGCAGCGTTGTGTTACAGGGGGTCATCAATGAGCAGTTCTTC.